Presented here are 17 T cell receptor beta chains from one specimen sequenced in a study of blood T cell repertoires in COVID-19. Clones were read by immunoSEQ multiplex PCR, and TCRdb kept only the in-frame ones, dropping some. The table includes 250,000 to 300,000 clones, 88% detected once. Sequencing input: peripheral blood. The receptors here all came from a woman aged 25 to 45 with acute or convalescent COVID-19.

The chain has TRBV11-2 and TRBJ1-5, with D perhaps TRBD1 (5 bases). With 3 bases removed from V and 7 bases from J, the gap between germline ends came to 13 bases. This CDR3 is built from 14 residues. Germline values: CDR1 SGHAT, CDR2 FQNNGV. The CDR3 bases are TGTGCCAGCAGCTTTAATAGGGGTGGGCAGCCCCAGCATTTT. Translated, it gives CASSFNRGGQPQHF. Combining the CDR3 with reference TRBV11-2 and TRBJ1-5 gives the whole variable domain EAGVAQSPRYKIIEKRQSVAFWCNPISGHATLYWYQQILGQGPKLLIQFQNNGVVDDSQLPKDRFSAERLKGVDSTLKIQPAKLEDSAVYLCASSFNRGGQPQHFGDGTRLSIL.

The rearrangement links TRBV7-2 to TRBJ2-5; 13 bases match TRBD2. The CDR3 sequence is 15 residues long. Germline V lookup: CDR1 SGHTA, CDR2 FQGNSA. The ends lost 2 bases at V and 4 bases at J; junction bases unmatched: 1. The CDR3 is CASSLRLAGGETQYF. The CDR3 bases are TGTGCCAGCAGCTTAAGACTAGCGGGAGGAGAGACCCAGTACTTC. Together with reference TRBV7-2 and TRBJ2-5, the CDR3 gives the full variable domain: GAGVSQSPSNKVTEKGKDVELRCDPISGHTALYWYRQSLGQGLEFLIYFQGNSAPDKSGLPSDRFSAERTGGSVSTLTIQRTQQEDSAVYLCASSLRLAGGETQYFGPGTRLLVL.

The chain couples TRBV10-2 to TRBJ1-5; 7 bases agree with TRBD1. V lost 6 bases to trimming and J lost 2 bases; unmatched junction nucleotides: 10. Per the germline V gene, CDR1 is WSHSY and CDR2 is SAAADI. CDR3 length: 16 amino acids. The CDR3 here is CASSPGTVLGNQPQHF. CDR3 nucleotides: TGCGCCAGCAGCCCCGGGACAGTATTGGGCAATCAGCCCCAGCATTTT.

The genes are TRBV6-4 and TRBJ2-3, with TRBD2 matching 9 bases. Per the germline V gene, CDR1 is MRHNA and CDR2 is SNTAGT. Trimming removed 6 bases from V and 2 bases from J; junction bases left unmatched: 3. The CDR3 extends over 14 amino acids. The CDR3 DNA reads TGTGCCAGCAGGAGACTAGCGGACACAGATACGCAGTATTTT. It codes for CASRRLADTDTQYF.

V gene TRBV9 combines with J gene TRBJ1-6; 7 nucleotides match TRBD1. Germline V gene data show CDR1 as SGDLS and CDR2 as YYNGEE. The V gene end was trimmed by 1 base and the J gene end by 0 bases; junction bases not matched to a gene: 7. The CDR3 extends over 18 amino acids. The CDR3 DNA is TGTGCCAGCAGCGTATCAGACAGGGCAATCTCCTATAATTCACCCCTCCACTTT. Translation gives CASSVSDRAISYNSPLHF.

This chain connects TRBV9 to TRBJ1-1; a possible D gene is TRBD1 (6 bases). CDR1 and CDR2 (germline): SGDLS, YYNGEE. Trimming cost V 4 bases and J 1 base, with 14 bases left between them. The CDR3 sequence is 15 residues long. CDR3 sequence: CASSPHTGPNTEAFF. The CDR3 DNA reads as TGTGCCAGCAGCCCCCACACAGGGCCGAACACTGAAGCTTTCTTT.

The chain has TRBV30 and TRBJ2-7; 13 nucleotides line up with TRBD2. The CDR3 totals 16 residues. Germline V lookup: CDR1 GTSNPN, CDR2 SVGIG (reference sequence). J gave up 4 bases and V 3 bases, and 9 bases lay outside the gene matches. CDR3 sequence (DNA): TGTGCCTGGAGCCTGGGGACTAGCGGGATAAAGTACGAGCAGTACTTC. Translation: CAWSLGTSGIKYEQYF.

This sequence joins TRBV14 and TRBJ2-1; no definite D call. CDR3 length: 13 amino acids. CDR1 SGHDN and CDR2 FVKESK come from the germline V gene. V shed 4 bases and J shed 4 bases, with 8 bases lying between them. The CDR3 nucleotides are TGTGCCAGCAGCCTTCTAGTTTACAATGAGCAGTTCTTC. It codes for CASSLLVYNEQFF.

The J gene is TRBJ1-4, the V gene TRBV6-5; D unclear. The V gene's germline CDR1 is MNHEY and CDR2 SVGAGI. The CDR3 covers 11 residues. V lost 7 bases to trimming and J lost 14 bases, with 14 bases between them. CDR3 sequence (DNA): TGTGCCAGCATGGTAGGGAGAGGCCTGTTTTTT. Its protein product is CASMVGRGLFF.

This chain connects TRBV30 to TRBJ2-7; 8 nucleotides line up with TRBD1. V lost 2 bases and J lost 1; bases outside the gene matches: 4. The CDR3 is made up of 14 amino acids. The germline CDR1 and CDR2 sequences are GTSNPN and SVGIG (reference sequence). The CDR3 protein is CAWSPGTGSYEQYF. Written as DNA, the CDR3 is TGTGCCTGGAGTCCCGGGACAGGTTCCTACGAGCAGTACTTC.

This chain uses TRBV18 with TRBJ2-1; 7 bases are shared with TRBD1. V was pared by 1 base and J by 5 bases, with 8 bases of the junction left unmatched. CDR1 is KGHSH and CDR2 is LQKENI in the germline V gene. The CDR3 consists of 16 residues. The CDR3 here is CASSPLIRTGNNEQFF. The CDR3 coding sequence is TGTGCCAGCTCACCACTTATCAGGACAGGTAACAATGAGCAGTTCTTC.

As concerns this clone: Within the sample, other DNA sequences also encode this same CDR3. This sequence joins TRBV7-2 and TRBJ2-3; 13 bases match TRBD2. This CDR3 region has 17 residues. Germline loops: CDR1 SGHTA, CDR2 FQGNSA. Unmatched junction bases numbered 10, after V lost 5 bases and J lost 5 bases. CDR3 region: CASSPRTSGSLGDTQYF. Written as DNA, the CDR3 is TGTGCCAGCAGCCCGAGGACTAGCGGGAGTTTGGGAGATACGCAGTATTTT.

This rearrangement joins TRBV9 to TRBJ2-1; a weak D match, TRBD2 (6 bases). Germline V CDR1 and CDR2: SGDLS, YYNGEE. CDR3 length: 18 amino acids. Between the trimmed V and J ends, which lost 0 bases and 0 bases, there was a span of 16 bases. In DNA form, the CDR3 reads TGTGCCAGCAGCGTAGGAGGAAGGACCGGGGGCTCCTACAATGAGCAGTTCTTC. This gives the protein CASSVGGRTGGSYNEQFF.

J is TRBJ1-5 and V is TRBV27; D might be TRBD1 (5 bases). This CDR3 is 13 amino acids long. V lost 5 bases and J 6 bases, leaving 11 bases between the germline ends. Germline loops: CDR1 MNHEY, CDR2 SMNVEV (reference sequence). DNA for the CDR3: TGTGCCAGCAGTGCTTGGGGCGGTCAGCCCCAGCATTTT. It is translated as CASSAWGGQPQHF.

The chain carries TRBV7-9 and TRBJ2-7; 9 positions match TRBD2. The ends lost 3 bases at V and 7 bases at J; junction bases unmatched: 22. The V gene's germline CDR1 is SEHNR and CDR2 FQNEAQ (reference sequence). CDR3 size: 19 residues. CDR3 region: CASSFPRLAGKSDRGEQYF. For the CDR3, the DNA is TGTGCCAGCAGCTTCCCCCGCCTAGCGGGAAAGTCGGATCGCGGGGAGCAGTACTTC.

The gene calls are TRBV4-3 and TRBJ2-1, with 11 bases fitting TRBD1. Germline CDR1 is LGHNA and CDR2 is YSLEER. After removal of 2 bases from V and 9 bases from J, the junction contained 12 bases not matched to a gene. The CDR3 length is 17 residues. The CDR3 loop is CASSQFLTGTGGAEQFF. CDR3 DNA: TGCGCCAGCAGCCAATTTCTGACCGGGACAGGGGGTGCTGAGCAGTTCTTC.

V usage is TRBV7-9 and J usage is TRBJ1-1, with unresolved D. Germline V lookup: CDR1 SEHNR, CDR2 FQNEAQ (reference sequence). With 0 bases removed from V and 1 base from J, the gap between germline ends came to 6 bases. There are 14 residues in the CDR3. The CDR3 region is CASSLARRNTEAFF. CDR3 coding DNA: TGTGCCAGCAGCTTAGCTAGGAGGAACACTGAAGCTTTCTTT.